This is a list of T cell receptor beta chains from one sample in a study of vaccination and CD4 T cells after COVID-19. TCRdb processed the PCR reads anew with MiXCR; each CDR3 protein has one entry. The sample yields fewer than 25,000 distinct CDR3 sequences, under 55% seen once. Antigen specificity for these receptors is unknown. Sequencing was performed on CD4+ T cells from blood, cultured in vitro, taken about 7 months after SARS-CoV-2 vaccination. The receptors stem from a human donor who had recovered from COVID-19. Each CDR3 is given with its conserved first and last residue. D genes are given only for firm matches. A row's size may be missing; if present it is once, few, many or a size class.

few | TRBJ1-1 | TRBV10-3 | - | TGTGCCATCAGCCCGGACAGGAACACTGAAGCTTTCTTT | CAISPDRNTEAFF
- | TRBJ2-3 | TRBV7-3 | - | TGTGCCAGCAGCGTAACAGCTACCCATCGTGATACGCAGTATTTT | CASSVTATHRDTQYF
- | TRBJ1-5 | TRBV20-1 | - | TGCAGTGCTAGAGGGGATACCCTCAATCAGCCCCAGCATTTT | CSARGDTLNQPQHF
- | TRBJ2-5 | TRBV20-1 | - | TGCAGTGCCGGGTTGGGCAGCGGACAGTACCAAGAGACCCAGTACTTC | CSAGLGSGQYQETQYF
few | TRBJ2-3 | TRBV20-1 | TRBD2 | TGCAGTGCTGGGACTAGCGGGAGGGTGGGCACAGATACGCAGTATTTT | CSAGTSGRVGTDTQYF
- | TRBJ2-1 | TRBV7-6 | TRBD2 | TGTGCCAGCAGCATTAGCGGGAATGAGCAGTTCTTC | CASSISGNEQFF
- | TRBJ2-2 | TRBV15 | - | TGTGCCACCAGCAGATCACTTGGGGGGTTGCCCGGGGAGCTGTTTTTT | CATSRSLGGLPGELFF
few | TRBJ2-3 | TRBV20-1 | TRBD2 | TGCAGTGCTAGAGTACAACGCGGGGGGGGTACAGATACGCAGTATTTT | CSARVQRGGGTDTQYF
- | TRBJ2-6 | TRBV11-2 | - | TGTGCCAGCAGCCGGACTTCTGGGGCCAACGTCCTGACTTTC | CASSRTSGANVLTF
- | TRBJ2-5 | TRBV2 | TRBD2 | TGTGCCAGCAGTGCTGCCTACTCGGGGGGGGAGACCCAGTACTTC | CASSAAYSGGETQYF
- | TRBJ1-5 | TRBV28 | - | TGTGCCAGCAAAGAATTGAGCAATCAGCCCCAGCATTTT | CASKELSNQPQHF
few | TRBJ2-5 | TRBV15 | - | TGTGCCACCAGCAGAGAGAGGACTTCGGAAGAGACCCAGTACTTC | CATSRERTSEETQYF
- | TRBJ2-7 | TRBV21-1 | - | TGTGCCAGCAGCCCTAGGACAAACTACGAGCAGTACTTC | CASSPRTNYEQYF
- | TRBJ2-7 | TRBV11-2 | - | TGTGCCAGCAGCCGTTTCCCCCTCTACGAGCAGTACTTC | CASSRFPLYEQYF
- | TRBJ2-4 | TRBV10-3 | TRBD2 | TGTGCCATCAGTGAGTCGACTAGCGGGATAGCCAAAAACATTCAGTACTTC | CAISESTSGIAKNIQYF
- | TRBJ2-7 | TRBV5-4 | - | TGTGCCAGCAGCTCCAAAGGGACACCTGGCTCCTACGAGCAGTACTTC | CASSSKGTPGSYEQYF
- | TRBJ2-1 | TRBV6-1 | TRBD2 | TGTGCCAGCAGGCCTCGGGGCGGGGGCTCCTACAATGAGCAGTTCTTC | CASRPRGGGSYNEQFF
- | TRBJ2-5 | TRBV24-1 | TRBD1 | TGTGCCACCAGGGGTAGGGGACAGGGTAGCCAAGAGACCCAGTACTTC | CATRGRGQGSQETQYF
- | TRBJ2-6 | TRBV10-3 | TRBD1 | TGTGCCATCAGTGAGTCCCGGGACAGGGCTGGGGCCAACGTCCTGACTTTC | CAISESRDRAGANVLTF
few | TRBJ2-7 | TRBV7-2 | - | TGTGCCAGCAGCCCCCTTGGGGCGGGTCCCTACGAGCAGTACTTC | CASSPLGAGPYEQYF
- | TRBJ2-2 | TRBV5-4 | - | TGTGCCAGCACCATTAGCGGACCCACCGGGGAGCTGTTTTTT | CASTISGPTGELFF
- | TRBJ2-1 | TRBV20-1 | - | TGCAGTTATTACTGGACAGCCTACAATGAGCAGTTCTTC | CSYYWTAYNEQFF
medium-sized | TRBJ1-6 | TRBV6-4 | - | TGTGCCAGCAGTGAAGGGGAAAGTTCACCCCTCCACTTT | CASSEGESSPLHF
- | TRBJ2-3 | TRBV4-1 | - | TGCGCCAGCAGCAAAGACCCTGGGGTCAACACAGATACGCAGTATTTT | CASSKDPGVNTDTQYF
- | TRBJ2-7 | TRBV7-2 | TRBD1 | TGTGCCAGCAGCCCGCAAGGAACAGGGGCCAACGAGCAGTACTTC | CASSPQGTGANEQYF
- | TRBJ1-1 | TRBV7-9 | - | TGTGCCAGCAGTTCCACTTCGGCGAACACTGAAGCTTTCTTT | CASSSTSANTEAFF
few | TRBJ1-1 | TRBV20-1 | - | TGCAGTGCTAGTAAACAGGGCTCGAACACTGAAGCTTTCTTT | CSASKQGSNTEAFF
few | TRBJ2-7 | TRBV20-1 | - | TGTAGTGCCGTTGGGGGGCACGGGGCTACCTACGAGCAGTACTTC | CSAVGGHGATYEQYF
- | TRBJ2-3 | TRBV6-1 | - | TGTGCCAGCAGTGTCGAGGCGCCAGATACGCAGTATTTT | CASSVEAPDTQYF
- | TRBJ2-1 | TRBV27 | TRBD1 | TGTGCCAGCAGTTTCGTCGCAGGGGGAGCCTACAATGAGCAGTTCTTC | CASSFVAGGAYNEQFF
- | TRBJ2-3 | TRBV20-1 | - | TGCAGTGCTGGGGGGACAGCGCGGAGCACAGATACGCAGTATTTT | CSAGGTARSTDTQYF
few | TRBJ1-5 | TRBV19 | - | TGTGCCAGTAGTCCAATGAGCAATCAGCCCCAGCATTTT | CASSPMSNQPQHF
- | TRBJ2-1 | TRBV7-8 | - | TGTGCCAGCAGCTCCGGGACGGCTGATGGTGAGCAGTTCTTC | CASSSGTADGEQFF
- | TRBJ2-1 | TRBV20-1 | - | TGCAGTGCTAGAGGTAGCAGGAGCCGCAATGAGCAGTTCTTC | CSARGSRSRNEQFF
- | TRBJ2-7 | TRBV11-2 | - | TGTGCCAGCAGCTTCGAGGGCTACGAGCAGTACTTC | CASSFEGYEQYF
- | TRBJ1-1 | TRBV20-1 | - | TGCAGTGCTAGAGGGAACACTGAAGCTTTCTTT | CSARGNTEAFF
- | TRBJ1-5 | TRBV7-6 | TRBD1 | TGTGCCAGCAGCCCGCGTCCCGGGACAGGGTTCCAGCCCCAGCATTTT | CASSPRPGTGFQPQHF
once | TRBJ2-7 | TRBV6-1 | TRBD2 | TGTGCCAGCAGTGATGGGGGGACTAGCGGGTTGGGGCGTTCCTACGAGCAGTACTTC | CASSDGGTSGLGRSYEQYF
- | TRBJ2-5 | TRBV6-5 | - | TGTGCCAGCAGTTTTGCTGCCGGGAGTATGGATGAGACCCAGTACTTC | CASSFAAGSMDETQYF
few | TRBJ2-7 | TRBV6-1 | TRBD2 | TGTGCCAGCAAGAAAGCGGGAGGTGCCTACGAGCAGTACTTC | CASKKAGGAYEQYF
- | TRBJ1-1 | TRBV6-1 | - | TGTGCCAGCAGCCCGGACAGAGGGAACACTGAAGCTTTCTTT | CASSPDRGNTEAFF
- | TRBJ2-1 | TRBV19 | - | TGTGCCAGTATTGGCTATTCGGGGATGCATGAGCAGTTCTTC | CASIGYSGMHEQFF
medium-sized | TRBJ1-6 | TRBV7-2 | - | TGTGCCAGCAGTCCGTCCTATTTAAGGGTCCCTCAGTCACCCCTCCACTTT | CASSPSYLRVPQSPLHF
few | TRBJ2-5 | TRBV6-1 | TRBD2 | TGTGCCAGCTCCGGTAGGGTAGCGGGAACACAAGAGACCCAGTACTTC | CASSGRVAGTQETQYF
few | TRBJ1-1 | TRBV19 | TRBD1 | TGTGCCTCAAAGGAGGGGGCAGCTTTCTTT | CASKEGAAFF
- | TRBJ2-5 | TRBV20-1 | - | TGCAGTGCCCAGACGAGGACTTGGCCGGAGACCCAGTACTTC | CSAQTRTWPETQYF
few | TRBJ2-2 | TRBV7-9 | - | TGTGCCAGCAGCATCGGCGGGGAGCTGTTTTTT | CASSIGGELFF
- | TRBJ2-3 | TRBV28 | TRBD2 | TGTGCCAGCAGTTCGGGAGGGGAGCACTCAGATACGCAGTATTTT | CASSSGGEHSDTQYF
- | TRBJ1-2 | TRBV19 | - | TGTGCCAGTAGTATGGGTCGCAGGCTTAACTATGGCTACACCTTC | CASSMGRRLNYGYTF
few | TRBJ2-7 | TRBV20-1 | TRBD2 | TGCAGTGCTGGAGCGGGAGGGATAGAGCAGTACTTC | CSAGAGGIEQYF
- | TRBJ2-1 | TRBV6-2/TRBV6-3 | TRBD1 | TGTGCCAGCAGTGAGCGGACAGGGGGCGATGAGCAGTTCTTC | CASSERTGGDEQFF
few | TRBJ1-1 | TRBV20-1 | TRBD1 | TGCAGTGCTAGAGAACAGGGGGAGACTGAAGCTTTCTTT | CSAREQGETEAFF
- | TRBJ2-1 | TRBV29-1 | - | TGCAGCGTTGCGGACATAGCCTCGACGGGGCAGTTCTTC | CSVADIASTGQFF
- | TRBJ1-1 | TRBV7-2 | - | TGTGCCAGTCTCGAGGACTTCTCGGCGATCACTGAAGCTTTCTTT | CASLEDFSAITEAFF
- | TRBJ1-1 | TRBV19 | TRBD1 | TGTGCCAGTAGTAAAACAGGGGGCGCAGGTATAAGCACTGAAGCTTTCTTT | CASSKTGGAGISTEAFF
few | TRBJ2-6 | TRBV21-1 | - | TGTGCCAGCAGCCTGATGGACAGGGCTGGGGCCAACGTCCTGACTTTC | CASSLMDRAGANVLTF
few | TRBJ1-1 | TRBV20-1 | - | TGCAGTGAAAGGTCCCCGAACACTGAAGCTTTCTTT | CSERSPNTEAFF
- | TRBJ2-7 | TRBV11-2 | - | TGTGCCAGCAGCTTAGGGAGGGACCCAACCTACGAGCAGTACTTC | CASSLGRDPTYEQYF
few | TRBJ2-5 | TRBV4-2 | TRBD2 | TGTGCCAGCAGCCAAGGTCCCGCACTAGCGGAAGAGGGGGGGGAGACCCAGTACTTC | CASSQGPALAEEGGETQYF
few | TRBJ1-1 | TRBV7-9 | TRBD1 | TGTGCCAGCAGCTTTGGGACAGGCCCAATGAACACTGAAGCTTTCTTT | CASSFGTGPMNTEAFF